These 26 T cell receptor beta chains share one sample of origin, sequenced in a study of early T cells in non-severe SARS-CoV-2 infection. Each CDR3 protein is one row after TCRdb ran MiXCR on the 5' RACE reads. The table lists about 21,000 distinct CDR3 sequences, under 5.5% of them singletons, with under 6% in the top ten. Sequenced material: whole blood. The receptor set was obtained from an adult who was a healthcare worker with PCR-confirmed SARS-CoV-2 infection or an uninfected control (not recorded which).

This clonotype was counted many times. The CDR3 here is CSVVREVGYNEQFF. The CDR3, as DNA: TGCAGCGTTGTTCGGGAGGTGGGCTACAATGAGCAGTTCTTC. This chain connects TRBV29-1 to TRBJ2-1; 7 bases are shared with TRBD2. V lost 4 bases and J lost 3; bases outside the gene matches: 6. The CDR3 has 14 residues. CDR1 is SQVTM, CDR2 ANQGSEA, per germline.

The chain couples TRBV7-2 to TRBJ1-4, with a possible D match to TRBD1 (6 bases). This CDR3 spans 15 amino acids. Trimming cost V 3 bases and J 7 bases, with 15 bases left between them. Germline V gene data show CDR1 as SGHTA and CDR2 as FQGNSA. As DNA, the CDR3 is TGTGCCAGCAGCTTGCGGTTTGGGGGCTTTGAAAAACTGTTTTTT. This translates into CASSLRFGGFEKLFF.

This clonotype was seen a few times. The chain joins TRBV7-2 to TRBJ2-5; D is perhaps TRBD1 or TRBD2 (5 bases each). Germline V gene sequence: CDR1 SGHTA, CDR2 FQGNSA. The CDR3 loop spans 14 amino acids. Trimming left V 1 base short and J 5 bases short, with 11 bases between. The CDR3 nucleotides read TGTGCCAGCAGCTTAGTCTGGGGCGGGGAGACCCAGTACTTC. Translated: CASSLVWGGETQYF.

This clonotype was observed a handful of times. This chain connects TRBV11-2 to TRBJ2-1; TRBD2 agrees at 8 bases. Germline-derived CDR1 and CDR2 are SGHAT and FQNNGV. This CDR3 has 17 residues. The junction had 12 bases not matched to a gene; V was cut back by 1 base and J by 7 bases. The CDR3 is CASSLGSGGSPGNEQFF. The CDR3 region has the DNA TGTGCCAGCAGCTTAGGGAGCGGGGGATCGCCGGGAAATGAGCAGTTCTTC.

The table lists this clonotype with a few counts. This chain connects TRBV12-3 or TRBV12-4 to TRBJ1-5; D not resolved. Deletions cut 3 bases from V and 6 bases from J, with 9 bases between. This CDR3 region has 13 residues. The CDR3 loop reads CASSLGLSQPQHF. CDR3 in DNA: TGTGCCAGCAGTTTGGGGTTGAGTCAGCCCCAGCATTTT.

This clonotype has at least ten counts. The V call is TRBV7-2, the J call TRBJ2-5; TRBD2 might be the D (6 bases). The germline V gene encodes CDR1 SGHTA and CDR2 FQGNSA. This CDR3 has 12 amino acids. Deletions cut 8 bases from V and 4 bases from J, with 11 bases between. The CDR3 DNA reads TGTGCCAGCTACGGGGGTGGAGAGACCCAGTACTTC. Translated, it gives CASYGGGETQYF.

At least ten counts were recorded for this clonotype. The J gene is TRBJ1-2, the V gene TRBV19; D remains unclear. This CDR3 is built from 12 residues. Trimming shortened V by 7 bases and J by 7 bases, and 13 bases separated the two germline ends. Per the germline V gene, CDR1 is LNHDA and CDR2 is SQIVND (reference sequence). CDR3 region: CASKTDYIGYTF. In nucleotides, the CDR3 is TGTGCCAGTAAAACAGATTATATTGGCTACACCTTC.

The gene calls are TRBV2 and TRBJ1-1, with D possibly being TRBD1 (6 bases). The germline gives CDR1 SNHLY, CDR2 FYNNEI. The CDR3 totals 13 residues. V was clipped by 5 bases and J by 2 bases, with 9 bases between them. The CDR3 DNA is TGTGCCAGCAGTAGGGACAAAAACACTGAAGCTTTCTTT. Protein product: CASSRDKNTEAFF. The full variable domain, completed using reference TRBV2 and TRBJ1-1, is EPEVTQTPSHQVTQMGQEVILRCVPISNHLYFYWYRQILGQKVEFLVSFYNNEISEKSEIFDDQFSVERPDGSNFTLKIRSTKLEDSAMYFCASSRDKNTEAFFGQGTRLTVV.

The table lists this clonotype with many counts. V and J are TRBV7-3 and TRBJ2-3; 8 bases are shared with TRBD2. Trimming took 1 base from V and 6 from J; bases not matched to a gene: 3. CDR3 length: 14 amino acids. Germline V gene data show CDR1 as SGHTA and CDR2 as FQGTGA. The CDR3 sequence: CASSLNGRVDTQYF. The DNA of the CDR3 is TGTGCCAGCAGCTTAAACGGGAGGGTCGATACGCAGTATTTT.

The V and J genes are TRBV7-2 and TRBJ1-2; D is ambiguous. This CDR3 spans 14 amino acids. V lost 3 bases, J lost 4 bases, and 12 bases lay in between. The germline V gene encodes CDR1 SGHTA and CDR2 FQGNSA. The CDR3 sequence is CASSFSGDVYGYTF. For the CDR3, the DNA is TGTGCCAGCAGCTTCTCAGGTGACGTCTATGGCTACACCTTC.

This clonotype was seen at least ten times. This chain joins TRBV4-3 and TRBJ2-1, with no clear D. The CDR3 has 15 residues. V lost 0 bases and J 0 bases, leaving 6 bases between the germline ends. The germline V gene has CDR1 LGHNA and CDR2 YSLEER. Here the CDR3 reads CASSQDKSSYNEQFF. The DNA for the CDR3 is TGCGCCAGCAGCCAAGATAAGTCCTCCTACAATGAGCAGTTCTTC.

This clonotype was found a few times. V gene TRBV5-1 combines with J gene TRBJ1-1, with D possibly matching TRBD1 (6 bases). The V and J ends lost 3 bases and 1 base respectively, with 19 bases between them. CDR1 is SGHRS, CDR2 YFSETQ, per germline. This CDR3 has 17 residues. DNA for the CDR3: TGCGCCAGCAGCTCCGGACAGTTACCTCTCAGGAACACTGAAGCTTTCTTT. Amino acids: CASSSGQLPLRNTEAFF. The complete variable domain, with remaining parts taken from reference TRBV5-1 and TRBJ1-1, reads KAGVTQTPRYLIKTRGQQVTLSCSPISGHRSVSWYQQTPGQGLQFLFEYFSETQRNKGNFPGRFSGRQFSNSRSEMNVSTLELGDSALYLCASSSGQLPLRNTEAFFGQGTRLTVV.

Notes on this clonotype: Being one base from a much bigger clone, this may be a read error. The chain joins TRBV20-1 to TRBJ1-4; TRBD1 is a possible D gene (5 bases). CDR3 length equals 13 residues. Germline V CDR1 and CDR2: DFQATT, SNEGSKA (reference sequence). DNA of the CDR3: TGCAGTGCTAGCGCGGGGGTAGGCGAAAAACTGTCTTTT. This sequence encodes CSASAGVGEKLSF.

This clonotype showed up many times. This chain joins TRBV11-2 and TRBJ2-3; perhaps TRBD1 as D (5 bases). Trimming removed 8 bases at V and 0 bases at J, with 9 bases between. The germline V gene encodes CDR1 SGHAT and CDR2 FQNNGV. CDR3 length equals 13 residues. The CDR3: CASQRGSTDTQYF. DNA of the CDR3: TGTGCCAGCCAAAGGGGTAGCACAGATACGCAGTATTTT.

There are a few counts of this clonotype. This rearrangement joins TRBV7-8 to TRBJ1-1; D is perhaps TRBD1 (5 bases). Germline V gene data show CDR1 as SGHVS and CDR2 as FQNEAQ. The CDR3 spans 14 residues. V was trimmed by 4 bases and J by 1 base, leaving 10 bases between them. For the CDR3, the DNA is TGTGCCAGCAGCTCTTTCGGACAGAACACTGAAGCTTTCTTT. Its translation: CASSSFGQNTEAFF.

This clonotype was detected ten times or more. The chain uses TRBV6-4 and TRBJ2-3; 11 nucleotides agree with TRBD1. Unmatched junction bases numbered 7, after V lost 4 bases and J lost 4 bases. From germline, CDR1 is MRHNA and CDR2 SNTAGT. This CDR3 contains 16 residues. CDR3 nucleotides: TGTGCCAGCAGTGCCACCGGGACAGGGGGTCCAGATACGCAGTATTTT. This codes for CASSATGTGGPDTQYF.

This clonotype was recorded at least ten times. CDR3 bases: TGTGCCAGCTCACCCAAAGCCTACAATGAGCAGTTCTTC. Translation gives CASSPKAYNEQFF. The chain employs TRBV18 and TRBJ2-1; D ambiguous. V dropped 3 bases and J dropped 2 bases, with 5 bases sitting between them. The CDR3 is 13 amino acids. The germline V gene has CDR1 KGHSH and CDR2 LQKENI.

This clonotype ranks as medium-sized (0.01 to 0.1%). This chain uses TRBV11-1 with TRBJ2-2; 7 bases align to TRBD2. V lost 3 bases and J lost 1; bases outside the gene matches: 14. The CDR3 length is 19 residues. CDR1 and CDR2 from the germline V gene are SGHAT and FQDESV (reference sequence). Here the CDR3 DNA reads TGTGCCAGCAGCTTTTTGGGAGGGCCAGACAAGGTGAACACCGGGGAGCTGTTTTTT. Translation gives CASSFLGGPDKVNTGELFF. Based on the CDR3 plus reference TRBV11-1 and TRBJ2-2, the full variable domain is EAEVAQSPRYKITEKSQAVAFWCDPISGHATLYWYRQILGQGPELLVQFQDESVVDDSQLPKDRFSAERLKGVDSTLKIQPAELGDSAMYLCASSFLGGPDKVNTGELFFGEGSRLTVL.

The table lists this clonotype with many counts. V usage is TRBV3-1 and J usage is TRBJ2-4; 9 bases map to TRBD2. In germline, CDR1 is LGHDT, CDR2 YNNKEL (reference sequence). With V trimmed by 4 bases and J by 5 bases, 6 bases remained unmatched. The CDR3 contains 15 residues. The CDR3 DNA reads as TGTGCCAGCAGCCGCGGCGTAGCGGGAGAAAACATTCAGTACTTC. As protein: CASSRGVAGENIQYF.

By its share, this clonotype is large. This chain's CDR3 is CASSLASHAPEAFF. In DNA form, the CDR3 reads TGTGCCAGCAGCTTAGCAAGTCACGCCCCAGAAGCTTTCTTT. The chain employs TRBV7-2 and TRBJ1-1, with D hard to call. Trimming stripped 0 bases from V and 8 bases from J, with 13 bases between. The CDR3 has 14 amino acids. Germline V lookup: CDR1 SGHTA, CDR2 FQGNSA.

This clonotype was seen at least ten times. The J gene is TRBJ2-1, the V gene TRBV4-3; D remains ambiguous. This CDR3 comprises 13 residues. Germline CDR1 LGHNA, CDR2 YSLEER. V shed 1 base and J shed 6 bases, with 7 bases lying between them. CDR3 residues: CASSQAQVNEQFF. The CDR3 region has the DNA TGCGCCAGCAGCCAAGCTCAGGTCAATGAGCAGTTCTTC.

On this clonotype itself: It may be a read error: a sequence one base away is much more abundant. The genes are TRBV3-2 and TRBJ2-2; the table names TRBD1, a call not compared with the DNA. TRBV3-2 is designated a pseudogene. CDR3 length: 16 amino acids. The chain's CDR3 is CASSKINRADTEELFF. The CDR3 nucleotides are TGTGCCAGCAGCAAAATAAACAGGGCTGACACCGAGGAGCTGTTTTTT.

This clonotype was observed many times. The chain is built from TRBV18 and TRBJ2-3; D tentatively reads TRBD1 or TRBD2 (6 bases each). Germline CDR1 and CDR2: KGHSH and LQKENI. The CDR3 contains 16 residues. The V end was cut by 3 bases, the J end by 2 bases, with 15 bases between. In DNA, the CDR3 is TGTGCCAGCTCACCGGTTTCCCGGGGGCCCACAGATACGCAGTATTTT. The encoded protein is CASSPVSRGPTDTQYF.

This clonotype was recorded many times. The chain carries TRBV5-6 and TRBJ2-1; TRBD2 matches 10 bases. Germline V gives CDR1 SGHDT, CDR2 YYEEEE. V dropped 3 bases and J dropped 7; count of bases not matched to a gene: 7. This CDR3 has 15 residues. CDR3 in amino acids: CASSSPSGGHNEQFF. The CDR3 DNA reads TGTGCCAGCAGCTCACCTAGCGGGGGTCATAATGAGCAGTTCTTC.

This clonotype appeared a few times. The CDR3 loop is CASSSTSGGASEQFF. The CDR3 DNA reads as TGTGCCAGCAGCTCCACTAGCGGGGGGGCCAGTGAGCAGTTCTTC. J is TRBJ2-1 and V is TRBV7-9; TRBD2 matches 13 bases. Germline assignment: CDR1 SEHNR and CDR2 FQNEAQ (reference sequence). This CDR3 has 15 residues. The J segment lost 9 bases and the V segment lost 4 bases, leaving 6 bases of the junction unmatched.

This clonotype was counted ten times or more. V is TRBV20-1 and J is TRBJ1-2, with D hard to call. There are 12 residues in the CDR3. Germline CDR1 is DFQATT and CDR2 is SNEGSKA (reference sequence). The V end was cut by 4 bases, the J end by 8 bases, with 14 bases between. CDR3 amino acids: CSATPTPRGYTF. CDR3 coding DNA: TGCAGTGCTACCCCTACCCCACGAGGCTACACCTTC.